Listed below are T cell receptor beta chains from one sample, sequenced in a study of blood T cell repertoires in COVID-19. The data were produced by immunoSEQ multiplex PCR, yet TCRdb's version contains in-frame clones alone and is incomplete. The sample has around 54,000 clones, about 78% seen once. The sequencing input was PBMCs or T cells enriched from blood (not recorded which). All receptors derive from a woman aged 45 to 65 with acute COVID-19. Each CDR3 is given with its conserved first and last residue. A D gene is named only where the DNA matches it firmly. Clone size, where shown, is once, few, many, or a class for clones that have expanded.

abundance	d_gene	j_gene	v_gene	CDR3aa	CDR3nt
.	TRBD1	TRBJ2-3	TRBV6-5	CASSPGTASTDTQYF	TGTGCCAGCAGTCCCGGGACAGCAAGCACAGATACGCAGTATTTT
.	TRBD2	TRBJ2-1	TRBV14	CASSLPSGGSYNEQFF	TGTGCCAGCAGCCTCCCTAGCGGGGGGTCCTACAATGAGCAGTTCTTC
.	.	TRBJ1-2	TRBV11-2	CASSLVGGTHGGYTF	TGTGCCAGCAGCTTAGTGGGCGGGACTCATGGTGGCTACACCTTC
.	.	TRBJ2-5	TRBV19	CASSIGLLKTQYF	TGTGCCAGTAGTATAGGGCTTCTCAAGACCCAGTACTTC
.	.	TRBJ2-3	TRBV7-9	CASSLALTRRTDTQYF	TGTGCCAGCAGCTTAGCGCTGACTAGACGCACAGATACGCAGTATTTT
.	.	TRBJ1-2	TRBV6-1	CASSQGEYNYGYTF	TGTGCCAGCAGTCAAGGGGAGTATAACTATGGCTACACCTTC
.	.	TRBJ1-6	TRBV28	CASGSRGAEVHF	TGTGCCAGCGGCTCTCGGGGGGCGGAGGTCCACTTT
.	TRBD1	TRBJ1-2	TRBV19	CASSEDRGPLYGYTF	TGTGCCAGTAGTGAGGACAGGGGGCCCCTCTATGGCTACACCTTC
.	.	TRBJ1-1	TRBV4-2	CASTIPRGTGTEAFF	TGTGCCAGCACCATCCCAAGGGGAACTGGCACTGAAGCTTTCTTT
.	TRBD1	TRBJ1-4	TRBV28	CASSLGTGTGGLTGEKLFF	TGTGCCAGCAGTTTGGGGACCGGGACAGGGGGACTAACGGGTGAAAAACTGTTTTTT
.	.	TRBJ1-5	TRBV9	CASRRSSLSNQPQHF	TGTGCCAGCAGGAGGAGTAGTCTTAGCAATCAGCCCCAGCATTTT
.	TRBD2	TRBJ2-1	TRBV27	CASSIAGGRYEQFF	TGTGCCAGCAGTATAGCGGGGGGGCGATATGAGCAGTTCTTC
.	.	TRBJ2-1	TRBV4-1	CASSQGNSRDSRGQFF	TGCGCCAGCAGCCAAGGTAACAGCCGGGACTCCCGAGGGCAGTTCTTC
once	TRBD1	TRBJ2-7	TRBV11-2	CASSPGTASYEQYF	TGTGCCAGCAGCCCCGGGACAGCCTCCTACGAGCAGTACTTC
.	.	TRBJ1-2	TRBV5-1	CASRDPGSNYGYTF	TGCGCCAGCAGAGACCCGGGTTCTAACTATGGCTACACCTTC
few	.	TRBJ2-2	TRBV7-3	CASSLTSTTGELFF	TGTGCCAGCAGCTTAACCTCTACCACCGGGGAGCTGTTTTTT
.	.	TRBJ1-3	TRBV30	CAWATTLAGIPGNTIYF	TGTGCCTGGGCCACTACTCTTGCGGGGATACCTGGAAACACCATATATTTT
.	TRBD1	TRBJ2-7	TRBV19	CASSNGQGRYEQYF	TGTGCCAGTAGTAACGGACAGGGTAGATACGAGCAGTACTTC
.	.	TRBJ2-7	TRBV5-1	CASCERAGRGEQYF	TGCGCCAGCTGCGAGCGGGCGGGGCGAGGGGAGCAGTACTTC
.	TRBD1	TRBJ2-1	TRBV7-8	CASSLLGTGSADEQFF	TGTGCCAGCAGCCTCTTAGGGACAGGGTCGGCGGATGAGCAGTTCTTC
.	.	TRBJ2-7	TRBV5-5	CASSPPTHPYEQYF	TGTGCCAGCAGCCCTCCGACACACCCCTACGAGCAGTACTTC
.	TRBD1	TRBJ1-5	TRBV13	CASSLGQGRQPQHF	TGTGCCAGCAGCTTGGGACAGGGCCGGCAGCCCCAGCATTTT
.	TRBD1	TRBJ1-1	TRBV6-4	CASSDGTENTEAFF	TGTGCCAGCAGTGACGGGACAGAGAACACTGAAGCTTTCTTT
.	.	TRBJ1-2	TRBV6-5	CASSYVGLGYGYTF	TGTGCCAGCAGTTACGTGGGGCTCGGCTATGGCTACACCTTC
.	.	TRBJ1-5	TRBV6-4	CASSDSYSNQPQHF	TGTGCCAGCAGTGACTCCTATAGCAATCAGCCCCAGCATTTT
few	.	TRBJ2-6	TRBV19	CASSGLARSGANVLTF	TGTGCCAGTAGTGGGCTAGCCCGGTCTGGGGCCAACGTCCTGACTTTC
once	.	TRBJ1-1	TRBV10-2	CASSIPGFTEAFF	TGCGCCAGCAGTATTCCAGGGTTCACTGAAGCTTTCTTT
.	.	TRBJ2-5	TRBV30	CAWSVLDSSQETQYF	TGTGCCTGGAGTGTGCTGGACAGCTCGCAAGAGACCCAGTACTTC
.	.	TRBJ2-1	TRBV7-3	CASSLKQSYNEQFF	TGTGCCAGCAGCTTAAAACAGTCCTACAATGAGCAGTTCTTC
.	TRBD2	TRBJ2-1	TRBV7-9	CASSSGLAGVREQFF	TGTGCCAGCAGCTCGGGACTAGCGGGGGTTCGGGAGCAGTTCTTC
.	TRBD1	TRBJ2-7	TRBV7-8	CASRGTGTTYEQYF	TGTGCCAGCAGGGGGACAGGGACTACCTACGAGCAGTACTTC
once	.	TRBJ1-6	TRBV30	CAWARVGNSPLHF	TGTGCCTGGGCTCGGGTCGGTAATTCACCCCTCCACTTT
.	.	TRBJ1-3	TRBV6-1	CASSELELISGNTIYF	TGTGCCAGCAGTGAATTGGAGTTGATCTCTGGAAACACCATATATTTT
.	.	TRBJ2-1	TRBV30	CAWSVHILNEQFF	TGTGCCTGGAGTGTACACATCTTAAATGAGCAGTTCTTC
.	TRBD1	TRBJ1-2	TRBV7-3	CASSLTGGTGSPYGYTF	TGTGCCAGCAGCTTAACGGGGGGGACAGGGTCTCCTTATGGCTACACCTTC
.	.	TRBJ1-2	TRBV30	CAWSGGEKLYGYTF	TGTGCCTGGAGTGGGGGGGAGAAACTATATGGCTACACCTTC
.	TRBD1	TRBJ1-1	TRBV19	CASSIQGQASTEAFF	TGTGCCAGTAGTATACAGGGACAGGCAAGCACTGAAGCTTTCTTT
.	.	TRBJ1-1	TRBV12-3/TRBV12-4	CASSKLSNTEAFF	TGTGCCAGCAGCAAACTTAGCAACACTGAAGCTTTCTTT
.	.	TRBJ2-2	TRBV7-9	CASSPGVDDTGELFF	TGTGCCAGCAGCCCCGGGGTTGACGACACCGGGGAGCTGTTTTTT
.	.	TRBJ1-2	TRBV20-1	CSARGIYGYTF	TGCAGTGCTAGGGGCATCTATGGCTACACCTTC
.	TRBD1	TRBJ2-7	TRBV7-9	CASSPDRVSYEQYF	TGTGCCAGCAGCCCCGACAGGGTTTCCTACGAGCAGTACTTC
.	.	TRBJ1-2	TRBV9	CASSGPGRGYTF	TGTGCCAGCAGCGGCCCTGGGAGAGGCTACACCTTC
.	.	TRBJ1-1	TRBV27	CASGRQLNTEAFF	TGTGCCAGCGGACGACAGCTGAACACTGAAGCTTTCTTT
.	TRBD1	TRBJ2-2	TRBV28	CASNTGTVNTGELFF	TGTGCCAGCAATACCGGGACAGTGAACACCGGGGAGCTGTTTTTT
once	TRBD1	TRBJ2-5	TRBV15	CATSQTTDRAQETQYF	TGTGCCACCAGCCAGACTACGGACAGGGCCCAAGAGACCCAGTACTTC
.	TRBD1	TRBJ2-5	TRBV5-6	CASSLPDRGRRETQYF	TGTGCCAGCAGCCTTCCTGACAGGGGGCGCAGAGAGACCCAGTACTTC
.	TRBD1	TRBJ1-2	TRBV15	CATSGREGADGYTF	TGTGCCACCAGCGGACGGGAGGGGGCGGATGGCTACACCTTC
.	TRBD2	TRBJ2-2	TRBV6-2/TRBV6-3	CASSPRGSGGVNGELFF	TGTGCCAGCAGCCCTCGTGGGAGCGGGGGGGTAAACGGGGAGCTGTTTTTT
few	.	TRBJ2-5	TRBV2	CASSARGGETQYF	TGTGCCAGCAGTGCGCGGGGAGGCGAGACCCAGTACTTC
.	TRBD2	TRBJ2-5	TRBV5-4	CASSLTSGGPQTQYF	TGTGCCAGCAGCTTGACTAGCGGGGGGCCGCAGACCCAGTACTTC
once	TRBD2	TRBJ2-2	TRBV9	CASSVEYLAGAARFGTGELFF	TGTGCCAGCAGCGTAGAATACCTAGCGGGGGCCGCCCGATTCGGGACCGGGGAGCTGTTTTTT
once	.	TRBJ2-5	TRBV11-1	CASSPRTQETQYF	TGTGCCAGCAGCCCGCGGACTCAAGAGACCCAGTACTTC
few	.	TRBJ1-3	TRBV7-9	CASSLIQINTIYF	TGTGCCAGCAGCTTAATCCAGATAAACACCATATATTTT